What follows are 2 T cell receptor beta chains derived from one specimen sequenced in a study of blood T cell repertoires in COVID-19 (dated by TCRdb to about 2020). The library relied on the immunoSEQ multiplex PCR assay. In TCRdb, the immuneACCESS table is reduced to in-frame sequences with V and J assigned. These tables do not hold every clone; where another copy was compared, an unresolved V gene accounts for under half, and the others remain unexplained. The sample table lists approximately 180,000 clones, approximately 83% of them with a count of one. The biggest ten clones account for 6% to 7% of the sample. The sequencing input was peripheral blood. These receptors were obtained from a woman aged 40-49 years with COVID-19, enrolled during active disease.

The chain has TRBV28 and TRBJ1-3; D is perhaps TRBD1 (6 bases). The V and J ends lost 8 bases and 0 bases respectively, with 14 bases between them. Germline V gene data show CDR1 as MDHEN and CDR2 as SYDVKM. The CDR3 loop spans 15 amino acids. The CDR3 spells CASLPAGASGNTIYF. The CDR3 coding sequence is TGTGCCAGCCTACCGGCGGGGGCCTCTGGAAACACCATATATTTT.

The chain joins TRBV13 to TRBJ1-2; unclear D gene. The V end lost 2 bases, the J end lost 7 bases, and 11 bases lay between the germline ends. The CDR3 totals 13 residues. From germline, CDR1 is PRHDT and CDR2 FYEKMQ (reference sequence). The chain's CDR3 is CASSLWGALGYTF. For the CDR3, the DNA is TGTGCCAGCAGCTTATGGGGAGCCCTTGGCTACACCTTC.